A selection of T cell receptor beta chains follows, all from one sample in a study of PD-L1 blockade in urothelial cancer. TCRdb's table, derived via immunoSEQ multiplex PCR, lists solely in-frame clones and lacks some. The table includes tens of thousands of clones, almost 90% detected once. The sample in question was PBMCs, obtained around atezolizumab (anti-PD-L1) treatment. The receptor set was obtained from a man in his 70s with urothelial cancer. CDR3s include the opening cysteine and the closing phenylalanine or tryptophan. Expanded clones are given a class, and other clones once, few, many or no size at all.

>TRBV15|.|TRBJ2-1
CATSRPGQKQFF
>TRBV11-2|.|TRBJ2-7
CASSSLAELGYEQYF
>TRBV7-9|.|TRBJ2-7
CASSNLPGLADSYEQYF
>TRBV30|.|TRBJ2-2
CAWGDGGLAGYTGELFF
>TRBV6-6|.|TRBJ1-6
CASSYGRQGNSPLHF
>TRBV7-9|.|TRBJ2-7
CASSLRGSGEQYF
>TRBV6-6|once|TRBJ1-5
CASSYRGSNQPQHF
>TRBV5-1|.|TRBJ2-3
CASSFLPPEALTTDTQYF
>TRBV11-2|.|TRBJ2-1
CASSFGYRGYNEQFF
>TRBV13|.|TRBJ2-2
CASSPASGLAGAGTGELFF
>TRBV11-1|.|TRBJ2-1
CASSLDRGSYNEQFF
>TRBV6-4|.|TRBJ2-7
CASRDIQGISYEQYF
>TRBV11-2|.|TRBJ2-1
CASSLEQNNEQFF
>TRBV2|.|TRBJ2-3
CASRAYGGSTDTQYF
>TRBV5-1|.|TRBJ1-1
CASALDTGGGTEAFF
>TRBV10-2|.|TRBJ2-1
CASSGGREASYNEQFF
>TRBV28|.|TRBJ2-1
CASSWLAGRNEQFF
>TRBV7-8|.|TRBJ1-5
CASSPDLGRPQHF
>TRBV28|once|TRBJ1-2
CASSVTGALNYGYTF
>TRBV9|.|TRBJ2-2
CASSVEVAGGSGELFF
>TRBV7-9|.|TRBJ2-7
CASSLVAYEQYF
>TRBV4-1|.|TRBJ2-1
CASSQDPASNYNEQFF
>TRBV27|.|TRBJ2-7
CASSLVGYPGNHEQYF
>TRBV5-4|once|TRBJ2-7
CASSEGQGSSHEQYF
>TRBV28|.|TRBJ1-2
CASSLPTGGQGYTF
>TRBV18|.|TRBJ2-7
CASSPREGVYEQYF
>TRBV28|.|TRBJ1-5
CASVRTGSNQPQHF
>TRBV4-1|.|TRBJ2-7
CASSQEEGYEQYF
>TRBV6-1|.|TRBJ2-2
CASSGQGAVSTGELFF
>TRBV6-1|.|TRBJ1-2
CASSEVGNSGYGYTF
>TRBV29-1|.|TRBJ1-2
CSAEPQGQNYGYTF
>TRBV9|.|TRBJ2-1
CASSELISGRASNEQFF
>TRBV9|.|TRBJ2-3
CASSPSGGGTDTQYF
>TRBV6-1|.|TRBJ2-3
CASSDPRSQGGPTDTQYF
>TRBV7-9|.|TRBJ2-3
CASSLGGSSDTQYF
>TRBV11-2|.|TRBJ1-4
CASSQGVAGPSEKLFF
>TRBV9|.|TRBJ2-3
CASSPTPGRTDTQYF
>TRBV6-5|.|TRBJ1-1
CASSYTWGQDTEAFF
>TRBV5-8|few|TRBJ1-2
CASSSDGLFGYTF
>TRBV5-1|.|TRBJ2-6
CASSLRPSSGANVLTF
>TRBV5-1|.|TRBJ2-1
CASSLQGDMSNEQFF
>TRBV5-1|.|TRBJ2-2
CASSLGRSTGELFF
>TRBV6-6|.|TRBJ2-2
CASSYVAGANTGELFF
>TRBV29-1|.|TRBJ2-7
CSVRQGVHEQYF
>TRBV5-1|.|TRBJ2-1
CASQRPGQGYNEQFF
>TRBV5-1|.|TRBJ2-7
CASSLEARTFPYEQYF
>TRBV18|.|TRBJ2-7
CASSLTGTGVMEQYF
>TRBV28|.|TRBJ2-7
CASSLPAGGSGYEQYF
>TRBV19|.|TRBJ2-2
CASSITGTNTGELFF
>TRBV6-6|.|TRBJ1-2
CASSYNRDYGYTF
>TRBV2|.|TRBJ2-7
CASSDPGTPPYEQYF
>TRBV10-2|.|TRBJ2-2
CASSQPGLSTGELFF
>TRBV28|.|TRBJ1-2
CASRPGQFRYGYTF
>TRBV30|.|TRBJ1-5
CAWTSGLDQPQHF
>TRBV6-6|few|TRBJ1-2
CASSSGGGANYGYTF